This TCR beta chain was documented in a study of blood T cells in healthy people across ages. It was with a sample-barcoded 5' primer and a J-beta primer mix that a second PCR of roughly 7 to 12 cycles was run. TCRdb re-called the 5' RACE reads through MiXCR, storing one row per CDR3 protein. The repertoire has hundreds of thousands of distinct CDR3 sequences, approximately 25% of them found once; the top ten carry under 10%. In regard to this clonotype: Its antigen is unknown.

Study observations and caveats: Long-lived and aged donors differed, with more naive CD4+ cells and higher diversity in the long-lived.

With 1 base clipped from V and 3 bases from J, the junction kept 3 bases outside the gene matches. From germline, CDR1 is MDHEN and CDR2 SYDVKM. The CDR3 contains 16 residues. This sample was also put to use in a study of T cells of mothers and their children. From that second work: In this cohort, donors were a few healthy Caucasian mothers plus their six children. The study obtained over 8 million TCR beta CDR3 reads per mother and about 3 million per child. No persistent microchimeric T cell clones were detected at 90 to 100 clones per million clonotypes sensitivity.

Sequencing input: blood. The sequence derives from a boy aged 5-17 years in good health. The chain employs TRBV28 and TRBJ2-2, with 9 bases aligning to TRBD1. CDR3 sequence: CASSLLGQGYTGELFF. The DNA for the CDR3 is TGTGCCAGCAGTTTATTGGGACAGGGATACACCGGGGAGCTGTTTTTT.